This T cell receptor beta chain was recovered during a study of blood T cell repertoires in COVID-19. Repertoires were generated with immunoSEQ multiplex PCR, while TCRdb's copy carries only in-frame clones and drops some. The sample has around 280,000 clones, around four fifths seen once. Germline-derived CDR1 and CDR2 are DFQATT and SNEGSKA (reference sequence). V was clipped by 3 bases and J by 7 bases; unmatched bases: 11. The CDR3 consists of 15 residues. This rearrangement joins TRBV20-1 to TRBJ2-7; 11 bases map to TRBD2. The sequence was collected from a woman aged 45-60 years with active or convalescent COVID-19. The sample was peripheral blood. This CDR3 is CSASRLAGGPDEQYF. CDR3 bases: TGCAGTGCTAGTAGATTAGCGGGAGGGCCGGATGAGCAGTACTTC.